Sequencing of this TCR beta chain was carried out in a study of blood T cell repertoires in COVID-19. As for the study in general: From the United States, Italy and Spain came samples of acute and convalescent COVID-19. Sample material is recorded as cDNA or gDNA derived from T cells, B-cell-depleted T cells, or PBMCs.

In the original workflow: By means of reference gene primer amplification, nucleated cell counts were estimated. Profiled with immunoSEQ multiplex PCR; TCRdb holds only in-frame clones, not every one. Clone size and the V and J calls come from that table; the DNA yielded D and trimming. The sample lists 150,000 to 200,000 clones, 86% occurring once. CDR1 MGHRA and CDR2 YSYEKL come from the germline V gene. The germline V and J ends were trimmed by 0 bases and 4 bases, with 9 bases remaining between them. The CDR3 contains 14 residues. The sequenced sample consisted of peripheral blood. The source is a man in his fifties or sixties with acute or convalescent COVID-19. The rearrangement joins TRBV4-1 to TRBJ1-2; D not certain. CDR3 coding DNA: TGCGCCAGCAGCCAAGACCCAGGTACCTATGGCTACACCTTC. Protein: CASSQDPGTYGYTF.